These 24 T cell receptor beta chains share one sample of origin, sequenced in a study of breast tumors, draining lymph nodes, adjacent tissues. TCRdb itself ran the multiplex PCR reads through MiXCR, one entry per CDR3 protein. The sample has around 190,000 distinct CDR3 sequences, roughly a third seen once. Samples came from axillary lymph nodes draining the breast cancer. Specimen: axillary lymph node tissue. The receptors here all came from a female donor with breast cancer. Some clones in this sample may be carry-over from other donors' samples.

This clonotype was seen more than once but under ten times. This CDR3 is missing its conserved last phenylalanine or tryptophan, likely due to a read error. The V and J genes are TRBV6-5 and TRBJ1-2; D gene uncertain. This CDR3 spans 14 amino acids. Trimming removed 4 bases at V and 8 bases at J, with 17 bases between. CDR1 is MNHEY and CDR2 is SVGAGI in the germline V gene. The CDR3 sequence: CASSLLQEGKGYTL. The CDR3 region has the DNA TGTGCCAGCAGTTTACTTCAGGAAGGGAAAGGCTACACCCTC.

This clonotype was recorded at least ten times. This chain links TRBV19 with TRBJ1-4; D is undetermined. Trimming stripped 3 bases from V and 5 bases from J, with 10 bases between. This CDR3 comprises 14 residues. Germline V gives CDR1 LNHDA, CDR2 SQIVND (reference sequence). The CDR3, as DNA: TGTGCCAGTAGTATGGTGGTGGCGAATGAAAAACTGTTTTTT. Amino acids: CASSMVVANEKLFF.

In this sample, this clonotype turned up many times. The chain recombines TRBV2 with TRBJ2-7; TRBD2 matches 7 bases. The germline gives CDR1 SNHLY, CDR2 FYNNEI. The CDR3 covers 14 residues. V was clipped by 7 bases and J by 4 bases; unmatched bases: 10. CDR3 loop: CASTPAGVAYEQYF. CDR3 DNA: TGTGCCAGCACCCCCGCGGGGGTGGCTTACGAGCAGTACTTC.

The V and J genes are TRBV11-3 and TRBJ2-7, with 8 positions matching TRBD1. The germline V gene has CDR1 SGHNT and CDR2 YENEEA. This CDR3 spans 15 amino acids. V was pared by 3 bases and J by 3 bases, with 7 bases of the junction left unmatched. The CDR3 spells CASSFGQGAYYEQYF. The CDR3 DNA reads TGTGCCAGCAGCTTCGGACAGGGCGCATACTACGAGCAGTACTTC.

This clonotype was seen a single time. The V and J genes are TRBV5-4 and TRBJ2-7, with D perhaps TRBD1 (5 bases). The CDR3 length is 13 residues. The germline V gene encodes CDR1 SGHNT and CDR2 YYREEE (reference sequence). V lost 2 bases and J 3 bases, leaving 9 bases between the germline ends. The CDR3 DNA reads TGTGCCAGCAGCTTTTTTCAGGGCTACGAGCAGTACTTC. This translates into CASSFFQGYEQYF.

As to this clonotype: This may arise from a read error, as a much more abundant clone is one base away. CDR3 in amino acids: CASSVDNEKLLF. CDR3 nucleotide sequence: TGTGCCAGCAGCGTTGATAATGAAAAACTGCTTTTT. The chain carries TRBV12-3 or TRBV12-4 and TRBJ1-4; D is unresolved. The CDR3 extends over 12 amino acids.

Concerning this clonotype: This may arise from a read error, as a much more abundant clone is one base away. The missing conserved phenylalanine or tryptophan at the end of this CDR3 makes a read error likely. J is TRBJ2-1 and V is TRBV9, with D possibly being TRBD2 (5 bases). V lost 1 base, J lost 7 bases, and 9 bases lay in between. The CDR3 is made up of 13 amino acids. Germline CDR1 is SGDLS and CDR2 is YYNGEE. The CDR3 DNA reads TGTGCCAGCAGCGTAACCCCGGGAAATGAGCAGTTCTCC. It codes for CASSVTPGNEQFS.

This clonotype came up many times. The V gene is TRBV7-9, the J gene TRBJ2-2; D is perhaps TRBD1 (5 bases). Trimming left V 4 bases short and J 2 bases short, with 11 bases between. Per the germline V gene, CDR1 is SEHNR and CDR2 is FQNEAQ (reference sequence). The CDR3 has 15 residues. The CDR3 DNA follows: TGTGCCAGCAGCTATGGACATACAAACACCGGGGAGCTGTTTTTT. Residues: CASSYGHTNTGELFF.

V is TRBV12-5 and J is TRBJ1-1; D gene ambiguous. From germline, CDR1 is LGHNT and CDR2 FRNRAP. The CDR3 has 13 amino acids. Trimming left V 3 bases short and J 3 bases short, with 8 bases between. Here the CDR3 DNA reads TGTGCTAGTGGTTTTGAGGTGTACACTGAAGCTTTCTTT. Protein: CASGFEVYTEAFF.

This clonotype is medium-sized (0.01 to 0.1%) within its sample. V and J are TRBV19 and TRBJ1-3; a possible D gene is TRBD1 (6 bases). The CDR3 covers 15 residues. Trimming left V 7 bases short and J 0 bases short, with 13 bases between. Germline V gene data show CDR1 as LNHDA and CDR2 as SQIVND (reference sequence). CDR3 DNA: TGTGCCAGTACCCCGACAGGCTCCTCTGGAAACACCATATATTTT. This codes for CASTPTGSSGNTIYF.

The chain joins TRBV4-3 to TRBJ1-6; D unclear. The CDR3 extends over 14 amino acids. V was clipped by 3 bases and J by 10 bases, with 13 bases between them. Looked up from germline, CDR1 is LGHNA and CDR2 is YSLEER. CDR3 sequence: CASSHEGGYSPLHF. The CDR3 nucleotides are TGCGCCAGCAGCCATGAGGGCGGGTACTCACCCCTCCACTTT.

The sample holds many counts of this clonotype. The genes are TRBV7-3 and TRBJ2-6; the D is unclear. The CDR3 contains 15 residues. CDR1 SGHTA and CDR2 FQGTGA come from the germline V gene. Trimming took off 2 bases at V and 0 bases at J, with 5 bases between the two ends. The CDR3 reads CASSLDNSGANVLTF. The CDR3 DNA is TGTGCCAGCAGCTTAGACAACTCTGGGGCCAACGTCCTGACTTTC. Looking up the rest from reference TRBV7-3 and TRBJ2-6 gives the full variable domain: GAGVSQTPSNKVTEKGKYVELRCDPISGHTALYWYRQSLGQGPEFLIYFQGTGAADDSGLPNDRFFAVRPEGSVSTLKIQRTERGDSAVYLCASSLDNSGANVLTFGAGSRLTVL.

This chain uses TRBV6-1 with TRBJ2-3, with D tentatively TRBD1 or TRBD2 (5 bases each). The CDR3 is made up of 16 amino acids. With 7 bases removed from V and 0 bases from J, the gap between germline ends came to 17 bases. Germline V gene data show CDR1 as MNHNS and CDR2 as SASEGT. The CDR3 loop is CASTERGRGSTDTQYF. For the CDR3, the DNA is TGTGCCAGCACCGAGAGGGGCCGAGGGAGCACAGATACGCAGTATTTT.

The genes are TRBV20-1 and TRBJ2-7, with 11 positions matching TRBD2. This CDR3 is built from 16 residues. Germline-derived CDR1 and CDR2 are DFQATT and SNEGSKA (reference sequence). The junction had 14 bases not matched to a gene; V was cut back by 2 bases and J by 8 bases. CDR3 in DNA: TGCAGTGCTAGACCGGATGGTAGCGGGGGGGTTGGCAAGCAGTACTTC. Its protein product is CSARPDGSGGVGKQYF.

The genes are TRBV29-1 and TRBJ2-7; D is unclear. Deletions cut 1 base from V and 0 bases from J, with 10 bases between. CDR3 length: 14 residues. Per the germline V gene, CDR1 is SQVTM and CDR2 is ANQGSEA. The CDR3 reads CSVEGSPGSYEQYF. The CDR3 coding sequence is TGCAGCGTTGAAGGGAGTCCCGGCTCCTACGAGCAGTACTTC.

There are many counts of this clonotype. This sequence joins TRBV4-1 and TRBJ2-5, with D perhaps TRBD2 (6 bases). From germline, CDR1 is MGHRA and CDR2 YSYEKL. Trimming removed 1 base from V and 5 bases from J, with 20 bases in between. CDR3 length equals 17 residues. The CDR3: CASSQVHIVGGPETQYF. The CDR3 nucleotides are TGCGCCAGCAGCCAAGTACACATTGTAGGAGGGCCCGAGACCCAGTACTTC.

Worth noting for this clonotype: A read error may produce the germline difference seen at one junction end. This sequence joins TRBV10-3 and TRBJ1-3; the D gene is possibly TRBD1 (5 bases). CDR1 is ENHRY and CDR2 is SYGVKD in the germline V gene. The CDR3 is made up of 14 amino acids. The CDR3 nucleotides are TGTGCCGTCAGTGACTACTCGAGGGGAAACACCGTATATTTT. Translation: CAVSDYSRGNTVYF.

In its sample, this clonotype was seen many times. V is TRBV19 and J is TRBJ2-7; the D is unclear. From germline, CDR1 is LNHDA and CDR2 SQIVND (reference sequence). The CDR3 has 13 amino acids. V was clipped by 8 bases and J by 3 bases, with 14 bases between them. The CDR3 coding sequence is TGTGCCAGTTCAGACTCGGACGGCTACGAGCAGTACTTC. Protein: CASSDSDGYEQYF. Using reference TRBV19 and TRBJ2-7 for the parts outside the CDR3, the full variable domain is DGGITQSPKYLFRKEGQNVTLSCEQNLNHDAMYWYRQDPGQGLRLIYYSQIVNDFQKGDIAEGYSVSREKKESFPLTVTSAQKNPTAFYLCASSDSDGYEQYFGPGTRLTVT.

This clonotype was seen repeatedly, ten times or more. This chain connects TRBV20-1 to TRBJ2-1; TRBD2 matches at 7 bases. CDR1 is DFQATT, CDR2 SNEGSKA, per germline (reference sequence). V lost 6 bases, J lost 1 base, and 21 bases stayed unmatched. This CDR3 contains 19 residues. The CDR3 nucleotides are TGCAGTGCCAGTTCAGGGACTACAGGTAGAGAGGGATCCTACAATGAGCAGTTCTTC. Protein sequence: CSASSGTTGREGSYNEQFF.

In its sample, this clonotype was seen many times. The rearrangement links TRBV19 to TRBJ1-2, with 12 bases that match TRBD1. The CDR3 is 16 amino acids. V shed 10 bases and J 4 bases; nucleotides not matched to a gene: 13. The germline V gene encodes CDR1 LNHDA and CDR2 SQIVND (reference sequence). CDR3 sequence: CATLSGTGGFGYGYTF. The CDR3 DNA reads as TGTGCCACCCTTAGCGGGACAGGGGGCTTCGGCTATGGCTACACCTTC.

In its sample, this clonotype was seen many times. The V and J genes are TRBV7-8 and TRBJ1-4; D gene ambiguous. Germline V gene sequence: CDR1 SGHVS, CDR2 FQNEAQ. V was pared by 5 bases and J by 4 bases, with 17 bases between. The CDR3 loop spans 16 amino acids. The CDR3 DNA follows: TGTGCCAGCAGCCGAGGGCTAGCTCCCGGTAATGAAAAACTGTTTTTT. Translation gives CASSRGLAPGNEKLFF.

CDR3 sequence reads: CSVADRGALEQYF. In nucleotides, the CDR3 is TGCAGCGTTGCTGACAGGGGCGCACTCGAGCAGTACTTC. V is TRBV29-1 and J is TRBJ2-7; 8 bases align to TRBD1. Germline loops: CDR1 SQVTM, CDR2 ANQGSEA. This CDR3 is built from 13 residues. Trimming at V came to 4 bases and at J to 6 bases, leaving 8 bases not matched to a gene.

This clonotype occurred many times. The chain joins TRBV6-6 to TRBJ1-2; maybe TRBD1 (5 bases). The CDR3 is 16 amino acids. Per the germline V gene, CDR1 is MNHNY and CDR2 is SVGAGI (reference sequence). V was clipped by 0 bases and J by 2 bases, with 13 bases between them. The CDR3 DNA follows: TGTGCCAGCAGTTACTCCGGGACGGAAAAAAACTATGGCTACACCTTC. Translated, it gives CASSYSGTEKNYGYTF.

As concerns this clonotype: An end of the junction differs from the germline gene, which may be a read error. The genes are TRBV6-6 and TRBJ1-2; the D gene is possibly TRBD1 (5 bases). Germline CDR1 and CDR2: MNHNY and SVGAGI (reference sequence). The CDR3 sequence is 13 residues long. The CDR3 DNA follows: TGTGCCAGCAGTTGGACCCGGGACTACGGCTACACCTTC. Translating it yields CASSWTRDYGYTF.